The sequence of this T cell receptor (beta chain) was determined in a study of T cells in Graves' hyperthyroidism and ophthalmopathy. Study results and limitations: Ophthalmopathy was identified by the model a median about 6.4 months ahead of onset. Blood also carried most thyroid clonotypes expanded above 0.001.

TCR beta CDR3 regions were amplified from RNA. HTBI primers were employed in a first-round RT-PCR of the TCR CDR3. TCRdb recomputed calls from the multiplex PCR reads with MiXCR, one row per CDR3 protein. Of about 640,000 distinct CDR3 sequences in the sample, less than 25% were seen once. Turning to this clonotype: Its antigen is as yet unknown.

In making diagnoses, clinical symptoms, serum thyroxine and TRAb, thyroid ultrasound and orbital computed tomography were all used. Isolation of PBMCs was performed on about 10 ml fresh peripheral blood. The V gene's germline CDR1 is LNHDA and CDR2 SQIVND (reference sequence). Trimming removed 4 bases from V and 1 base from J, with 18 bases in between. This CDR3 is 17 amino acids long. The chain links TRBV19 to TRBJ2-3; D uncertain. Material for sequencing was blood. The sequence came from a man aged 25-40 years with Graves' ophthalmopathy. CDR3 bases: TGTGCCAGTAGTACTATACTATTGGTATCGGGCACAGATACGCAGTATTTT. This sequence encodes CASSTILLVSGTDTQYF.